This T cell receptor (beta chain) was profiled in a study of immune cell composition in non-small cell lung cancer. Study-wide results and caveats: Lung adenocarcinomas had lower top 10 clone scores and clonality than squamous tumours. Tumour-associated clones >0.5% occurred in 33% of adenocarcinomas, approximately 74% of squamous. Tumour TCR-beta clonality showed no significant link to smoking pack-years.

The V gene end was trimmed by 1 base and the J gene end by 3 bases; junction bases not matched to a gene: 2. The germline V gene has CDR1 SGHDN and CDR2 FVKESK. The CDR3 consists of 15 residues. As to this clone: What it binds is unknown.

TCRdb's copy holds only in-frame clones and misses some; the assay was immunoSEQ multiplex PCR. In the table there are more than 3,000 clones, around 86% of which are singletons. The TCR comes from a human donor with non-small cell lung cancer. The sequencing sample was made of lung tumor tissue. The V call is TRBV14, the J call TRBJ2-5; 10 bases are shared with TRBD2. The CDR3 DNA is TGTGCCAGCAGCCAAGGGACTAGCGGAAAAGAGACCCAGTACTTC. Protein sequence: CASSQGTSGKETQYF.